The T cell receptor beta chain under discussion was sequenced for a study of OX40 agonist ivuxolimab in advanced cancers. Study in general: The study enrolled dose-escalation patients with hepatocellular carcinoma, melanoma, renal cell or head and neck cancer. Patients achieving partial responses numbered three: one hepatocellular carcinoma case and two cutaneous melanoma cases.

This table comes from immunoSEQ multiplex PCR, and its TCRdb copy is limited to in-frame clones, with some not included. Among under 85,000 clones listed, approximately 86% were seen once. Patients were ineligible given autoimmune disease history or systemic immunosuppression. Study observations and caveats: There were, on average, more expanded clones in CD8+ T cells than in CD4+.

As to this clone: Its target is unknown.

Per the germline V gene, CDR1 is LGHNA and CDR2 is YSLEER. This CDR3 comprises 18 residues. J gave up 5 bases and V 0 bases, and 12 bases lay outside the gene matches. Sample: CD4+ or CD8+ T cells sorted from blood, taken in a trial of the OX40 agonist ivuxolimab. The origin of this receptor is an adult with an advanced solid tumor such as melanoma, head and neck, liver or kidney cancer. The rearrangement joins TRBV4-3 to TRBJ2-3; 9 nucleotides agree with TRBD2. The CDR3 DNA reads TGCGCCAGCAGCCAAGATCTTGTTAGCGGGGGCGAGGTAGATACGCAGTATTTT. This gives the protein CASSQDLVSGGEVDTQYF.